These 7 T cell receptor beta chains share one sample of origin, sequenced in a study of blood T cell repertoires in COVID-19. Using immunoSEQ multiplex PCR, the repertoire was profiled, and TCRdb retains in-frame clones only, with some absent. This sample yields a few hundred thousand clones, of which more than 70% are seen a single time; roughly 1.2% belongs to the top ten. Sequencing was carried out using PBMCs or T cells enriched from blood (not recorded which). The receptors were gathered from a woman aged 40 to 50 with acute COVID-19.

The V and J genes are TRBV30 and TRBJ1-1, with D possibly being TRBD1 (5 bases). The germline V gene has CDR1 GTSNPN and CDR2 SVGIG (reference sequence). The CDR3 runs 14 residues. The V gene lost 0 bases and the J gene lost 0 bases, with 8 bases spanning the gap. The CDR3 sequence is CAWSVGAVNTEAFF. In nucleotides, the CDR3 is TGTGCCTGGAGTGTAGGGGCAGTGAACACTGAAGCTTTCTTT.

The V and J genes are TRBV5-4 and TRBJ1-1, with 9 positions matching TRBD1. V lost 0 bases, J lost 3 bases, and 9 bases stayed unmatched. The germline V gene has CDR1 SGHNT and CDR2 YYREEE (reference sequence). The CDR3 sequence is 17 residues long. The CDR3 DNA is TGTGCCAGCAGCTTGGGGTACAGGGGGCGTGGGGACACTGAAGCTTTCTTT. Residues: CASSLGYRGRGDTEAFF.

V and J are TRBV2 and TRBJ1-4; 7 nucleotides align to TRBD1. Germline loops: CDR1 SNHLY, CDR2 FYNNEI. CDR3 size: 13 residues. The trim removed 7 bases at V and 7 bases at J, leaving 6 bases unmatched. DNA for the CDR3: TGTGCCAGCAACGGGCAGGGGGTTGAAAAACTGTTTTTT. Residues: CASNGQGVEKLFF.

This clone came up once. V is TRBV9 and J is TRBJ1-2; perhaps TRBD1 as D (5 bases). Germline V gene sequence: CDR1 SGDLS, CDR2 YYNGEE. The CDR3 is made up of 13 amino acids. Trimming shortened V by 1 base and J by 1 base, and 5 bases separated the two germline ends. In DNA form, the CDR3 reads TGTGCCAGCAGCGTACAGGGTAACTATGGCTACACCTTC. It yields the protein CASSVQGNYGYTF. The full variable domain, its missing parts supplied by reference TRBV9 and TRBJ1-2, is DSGVTQTPKHLITATGQRVTLRCSPRSGDLSVYWYQQSLDQGLQFLIQYYNGEERAKGNILERFSAQQFPDLHSELNLSSLELGDSALYFCASSVQGNYGYTFGSGTRLTVV.

The chain joins TRBV29-1 to TRBJ2-1, with unresolved D. Germline V CDR1 and CDR2: SQVTM, ANQGSEA. This CDR3 region has 13 residues. The V and J ends lost 6 bases and 0 bases respectively, with 9 bases between them. The CDR3 sequence is CSVQRSSYNEQFF. The CDR3 DNA follows: TGCAGCGTACAGAGAAGCTCCTACAATGAGCAGTTCTTC.

The V call is TRBV7-9, the J call TRBJ1-1; D possibly corresponds to TRBD1 (5 bases). The CDR3 consists of 15 residues. The V and J ends lost 4 bases and 4 bases respectively, with 16 bases between them. CDR1 and CDR2 from the germline V gene are SEHNR and FQNEAQ (reference sequence). The CDR3 region has the DNA TGTGCCAGCAGCTCCGCGACCCAGGGAACCACTGAAGCTTTCTTT. Translation: CASSSATQGTTEAFF.

The gene calls are TRBV5-6 and TRBJ2-7; 7 nucleotides match TRBD2. CDR1 and CDR2 (germline): SGHDT, YYEEEE. The CDR3 is made up of 13 amino acids. V shed 4 bases and J 9 bases; nucleotides not matched to a gene: 10. CDR3 sequence (DNA): TGTGCCAGCAGCCTGGGGGAGGGTCTAGGGCAGTACGTC. Its translation: CASSLGEGLGQYV.